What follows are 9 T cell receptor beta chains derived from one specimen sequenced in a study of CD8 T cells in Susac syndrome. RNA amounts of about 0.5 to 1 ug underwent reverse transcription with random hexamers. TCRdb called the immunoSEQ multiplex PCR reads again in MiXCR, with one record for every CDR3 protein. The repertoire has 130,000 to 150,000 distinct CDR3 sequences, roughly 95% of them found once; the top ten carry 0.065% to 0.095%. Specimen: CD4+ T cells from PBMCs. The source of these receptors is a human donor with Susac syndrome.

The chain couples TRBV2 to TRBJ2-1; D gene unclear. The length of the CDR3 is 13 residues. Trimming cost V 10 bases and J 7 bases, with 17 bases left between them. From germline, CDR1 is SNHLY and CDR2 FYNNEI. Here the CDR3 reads CATVVMVGNEQFF. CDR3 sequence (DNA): TGTGCCACCGTGGTTATGGTCGGGAATGAGCAGTTCTTC. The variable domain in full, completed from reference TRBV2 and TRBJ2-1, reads EPEVTQTPSHQVTQMGQEVILRCVPISNHLYFYWYRQILGQKVEFLVSFYNNEISEKSEIFDDQFSVERPDGSNFTLKIRSTKLEDSAMYFCATVVMVGNEQFFGPGTRLTVL.

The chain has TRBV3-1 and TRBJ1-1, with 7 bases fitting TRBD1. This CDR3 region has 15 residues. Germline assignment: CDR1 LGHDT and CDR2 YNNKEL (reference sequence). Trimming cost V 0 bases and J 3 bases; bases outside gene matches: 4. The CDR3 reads CASSQEGGAYTEAFF. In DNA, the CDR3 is TGTGCCAGCAGCCAAGAAGGGGGCGCGTACACTGAAGCTTTCTTT.

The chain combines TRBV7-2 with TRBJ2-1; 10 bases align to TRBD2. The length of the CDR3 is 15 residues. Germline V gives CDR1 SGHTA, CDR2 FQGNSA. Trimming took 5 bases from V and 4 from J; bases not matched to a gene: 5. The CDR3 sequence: CASSHRTSGYNEQFF. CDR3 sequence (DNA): TGTGCCAGCAGCCATCGGACTAGCGGATACAATGAGCAGTTCTTC.

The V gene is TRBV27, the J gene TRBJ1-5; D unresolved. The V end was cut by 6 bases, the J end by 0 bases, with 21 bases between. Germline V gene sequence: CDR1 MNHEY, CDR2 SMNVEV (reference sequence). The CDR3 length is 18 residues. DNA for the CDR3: TGTGCCAGCAGCCCATCGACGAGGGATCGTTATAGCAATCAGCCCCAGCATTTT. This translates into CASSPSTRDRYSNQPQHF.

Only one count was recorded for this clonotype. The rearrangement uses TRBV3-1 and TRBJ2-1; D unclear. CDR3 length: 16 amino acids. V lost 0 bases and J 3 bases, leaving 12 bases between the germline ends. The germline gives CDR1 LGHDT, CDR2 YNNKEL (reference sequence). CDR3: CASSQDFYGFYNEQFF. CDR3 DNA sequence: TGTGCCAGCAGCCAAGATTTCTATGGGTTCTACAATGAGCAGTTCTTC.

The CDR3 reads CSGGYRGETQYF. The CDR3 nucleotides are TGCAGCGGGGGCTACAGGGGAGAGACCCAGTACTTC. The rearrangement joins TRBV29-1 to TRBJ2-5, with TRBD1 identical over 7 bases. The CDR3 has 12 amino acids. Trimming cost V 7 bases and J 4 bases; bases outside gene matches: 6. Germline CDR1 SQVTM, CDR2 ANQGSEA.

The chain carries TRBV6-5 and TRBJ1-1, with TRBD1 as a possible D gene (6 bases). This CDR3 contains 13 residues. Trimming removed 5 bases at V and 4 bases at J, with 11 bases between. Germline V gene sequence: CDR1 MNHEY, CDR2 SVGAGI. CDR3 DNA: TGTGCCAGCAGTGACCCACAGGGCACTGAAGCTTTCTTT. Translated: CASSDPQGTEAFF.

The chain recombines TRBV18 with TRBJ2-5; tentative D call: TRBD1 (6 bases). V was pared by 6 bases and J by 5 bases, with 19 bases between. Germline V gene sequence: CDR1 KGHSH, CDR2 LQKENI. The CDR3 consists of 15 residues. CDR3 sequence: CASSLLGTREETQYF. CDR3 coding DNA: TGTGCCAGCTCCCTCTTAGGGACAAGAGAGGAGACCCAGTACTTC.

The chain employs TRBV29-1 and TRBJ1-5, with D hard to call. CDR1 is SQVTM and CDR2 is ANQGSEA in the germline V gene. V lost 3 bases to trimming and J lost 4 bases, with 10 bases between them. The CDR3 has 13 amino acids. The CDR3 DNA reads TGCAGCGTTGAGTTGGCCGTTAATCAGCCCCAGCATTTT. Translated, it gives CSVELAVNQPQHF.